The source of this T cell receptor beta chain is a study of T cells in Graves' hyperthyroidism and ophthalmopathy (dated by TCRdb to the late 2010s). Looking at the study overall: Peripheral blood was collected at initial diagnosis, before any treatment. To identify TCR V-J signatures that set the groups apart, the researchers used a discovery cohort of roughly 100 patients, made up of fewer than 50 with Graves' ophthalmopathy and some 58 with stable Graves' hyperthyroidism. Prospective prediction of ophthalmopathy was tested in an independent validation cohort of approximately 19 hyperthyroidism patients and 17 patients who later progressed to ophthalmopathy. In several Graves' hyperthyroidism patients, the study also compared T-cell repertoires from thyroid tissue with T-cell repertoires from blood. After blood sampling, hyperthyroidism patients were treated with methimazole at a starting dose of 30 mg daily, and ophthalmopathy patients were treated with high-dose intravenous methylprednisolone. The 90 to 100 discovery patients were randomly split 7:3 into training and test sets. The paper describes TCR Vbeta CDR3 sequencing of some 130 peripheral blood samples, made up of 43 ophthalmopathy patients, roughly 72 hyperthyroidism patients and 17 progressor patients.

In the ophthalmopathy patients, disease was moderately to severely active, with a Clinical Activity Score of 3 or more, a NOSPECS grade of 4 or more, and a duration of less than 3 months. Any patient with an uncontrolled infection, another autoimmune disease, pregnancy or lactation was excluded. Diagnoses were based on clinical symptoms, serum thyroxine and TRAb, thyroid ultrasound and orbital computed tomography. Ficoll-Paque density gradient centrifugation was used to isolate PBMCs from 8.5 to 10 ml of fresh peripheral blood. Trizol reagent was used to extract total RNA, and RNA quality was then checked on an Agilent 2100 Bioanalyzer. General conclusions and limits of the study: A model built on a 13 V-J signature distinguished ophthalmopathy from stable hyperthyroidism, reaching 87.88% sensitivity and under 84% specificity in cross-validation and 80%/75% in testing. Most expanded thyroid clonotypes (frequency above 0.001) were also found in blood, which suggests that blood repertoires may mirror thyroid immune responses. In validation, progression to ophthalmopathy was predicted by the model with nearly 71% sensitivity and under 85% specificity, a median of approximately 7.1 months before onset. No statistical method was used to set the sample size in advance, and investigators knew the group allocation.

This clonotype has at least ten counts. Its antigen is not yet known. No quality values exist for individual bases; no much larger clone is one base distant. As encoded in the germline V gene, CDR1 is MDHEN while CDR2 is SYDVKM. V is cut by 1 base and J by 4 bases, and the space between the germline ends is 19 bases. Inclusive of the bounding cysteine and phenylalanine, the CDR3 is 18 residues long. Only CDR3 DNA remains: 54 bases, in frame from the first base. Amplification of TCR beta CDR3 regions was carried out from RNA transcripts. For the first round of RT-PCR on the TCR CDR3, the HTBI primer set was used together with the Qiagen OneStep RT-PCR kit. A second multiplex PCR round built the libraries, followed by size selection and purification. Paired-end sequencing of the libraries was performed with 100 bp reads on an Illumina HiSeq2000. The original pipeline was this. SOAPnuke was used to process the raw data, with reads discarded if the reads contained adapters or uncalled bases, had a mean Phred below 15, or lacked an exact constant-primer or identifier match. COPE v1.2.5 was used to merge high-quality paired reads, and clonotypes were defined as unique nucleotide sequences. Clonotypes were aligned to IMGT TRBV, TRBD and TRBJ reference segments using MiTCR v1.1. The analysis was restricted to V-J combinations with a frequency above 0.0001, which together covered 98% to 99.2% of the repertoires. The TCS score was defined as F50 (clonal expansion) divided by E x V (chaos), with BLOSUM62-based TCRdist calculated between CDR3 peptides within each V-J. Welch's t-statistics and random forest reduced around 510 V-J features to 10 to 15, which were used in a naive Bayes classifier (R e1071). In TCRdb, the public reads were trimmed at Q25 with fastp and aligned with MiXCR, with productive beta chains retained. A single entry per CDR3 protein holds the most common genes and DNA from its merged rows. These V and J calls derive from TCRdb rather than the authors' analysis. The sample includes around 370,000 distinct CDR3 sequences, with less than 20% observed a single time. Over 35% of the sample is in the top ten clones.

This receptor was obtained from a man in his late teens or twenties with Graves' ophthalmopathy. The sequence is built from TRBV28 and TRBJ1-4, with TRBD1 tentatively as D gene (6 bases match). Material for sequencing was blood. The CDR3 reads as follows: CASSLSLGQQDDNEKLFF. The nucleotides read TGTGCCAGCAGTTTATCCCTAGGACAGCAGGATGATAATGAAAAACTGTTTTTT.